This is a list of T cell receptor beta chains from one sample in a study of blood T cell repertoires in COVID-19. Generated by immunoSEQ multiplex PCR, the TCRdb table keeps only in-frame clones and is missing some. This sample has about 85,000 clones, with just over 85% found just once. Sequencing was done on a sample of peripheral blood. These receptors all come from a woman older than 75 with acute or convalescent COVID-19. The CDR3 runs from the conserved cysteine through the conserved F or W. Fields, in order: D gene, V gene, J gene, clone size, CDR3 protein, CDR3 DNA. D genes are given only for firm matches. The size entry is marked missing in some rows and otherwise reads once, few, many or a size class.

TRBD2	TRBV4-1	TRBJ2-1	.	CASSPVGLADYNEQFF	TGCGCCAGCAGCCCAGTGGGACTAGCGGACTACAATGAGCAGTTCTTC
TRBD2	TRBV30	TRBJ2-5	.	CAWSVLGLAQETQYF	TGTGCCTGGAGTGTACTAGGACTAGCCCAAGAGACCCAGTACTTC
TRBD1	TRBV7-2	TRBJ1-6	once	CASSLRDSRSSYNSPLHF	TGTGCCAGCAGCTTACGGGACAGTAGGAGCTCCTATAATTCACCCCTCCACTTT
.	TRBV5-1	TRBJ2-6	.	CASSLGDSGANVLTF	TGCGCCAGCAGCTTGGGAGACTCTGGGGCCAACGTCCTGACTTTC
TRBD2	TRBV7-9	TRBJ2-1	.	CASSARTSGGAHEQFF	TGTGCCAGCAGCGCGCGGACTAGCGGGGGGGCACATGAGCAGTTCTTC
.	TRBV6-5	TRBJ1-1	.	CASSYLTVGMNTEAFF	TGTGCCAGCAGTTACTTGACAGTCGGAATGAACACTGAAGCTTTCTTT
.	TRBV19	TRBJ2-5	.	CASSFSTGTQYF	TGTGCCAGTAGTTTCAGTACAGGAACCCAGTACTTC
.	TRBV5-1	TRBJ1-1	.	CASSSFGEGAFF	TGCGCCAGCAGCTCGTTCGGGGAGGGCGCTTTCTTT
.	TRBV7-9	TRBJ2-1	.	CASSPGGRGSYNEQFF	TGTGCCAGCAGCCCCGGGGGGCGGGGTTCCTACAATGAGCAGTTCTTC
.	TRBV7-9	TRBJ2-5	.	CASSLWPSVETQYF	TGTGCCAGCAGCTTATGGCCTAGCGTCGAGACCCAGTACTTC
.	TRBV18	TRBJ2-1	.	CASSPSDPGSEQFF	TGTGCCAGCTCACCGAGTGACCCCGGGAGTGAGCAGTTCTTC
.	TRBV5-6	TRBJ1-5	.	CASSQAQNQPQHF	TGTGCCAGCAGCCAGGCCCAGAATCAGCCCCAGCATTTT
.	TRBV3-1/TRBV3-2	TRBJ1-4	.	CASSLPGGVGNEKLFF	TGTGCCAGCAGCCTCCCCGGGGGAGTCGGGAATGAAAAACTGTTTTTT
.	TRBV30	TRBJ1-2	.	CAWSVQGVDGYTF	TGTGCCTGGAGTGTACAGGGAGTTGATGGCTACACCTTC
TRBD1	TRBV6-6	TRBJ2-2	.	CASSPTIGTGGGGELFF	TGTGCCAGCAGTCCGACTATAGGGACAGGGGGTGGCGGGGAGCTGTTTTTT
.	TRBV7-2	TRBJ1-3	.	CASSLVRGSGNTIYF	TGTGCCAGCAGCTTAGTCCGGGGTTCAGGAAACACCATATATTTT
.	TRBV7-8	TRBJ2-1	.	CASSLQRTYNEQFF	TGTGCCAGCAGCTTGCAGCGTACCTACAATGAGCAGTTCTTC
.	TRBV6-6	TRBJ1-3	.	CASRVTGYSGNTIYF	TGTGCCAGCAGGGTCACAGGCTACTCTGGAAACACCATATATTTT
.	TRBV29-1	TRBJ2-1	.	CSVEGNGGGEQFF	TGCAGCGTTGAGGGAAACGGGGGAGGTGAGCAGTTCTTC
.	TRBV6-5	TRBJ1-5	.	CASSTGMHQPQHF	TGTGCCAGCAGTACCGGGATGCATCAGCCCCAGCATTTT
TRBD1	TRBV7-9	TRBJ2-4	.	CASSLGIGQGLFIQYF	TGTGCCAGCAGCTTAGGGATAGGACAGGGGCTTTTCATTCAGTACTTC
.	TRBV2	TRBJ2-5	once	CASKIEGRTQYF	TGTGCCAGCAAGATAGAGGGAAGGACCCAGTACTTC
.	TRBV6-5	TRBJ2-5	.	CASSYSSGAAGETQYF	TGTGCCAGCAGTTACTCGAGCGGAGCTGCGGGGGAGACCCAGTACTTC
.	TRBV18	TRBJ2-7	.	CASSPGLIYEQYF	TGTGCCAGCTCTCCTGGACTTATCTACGAGCAGTACTTC
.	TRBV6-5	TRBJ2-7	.	CAVRQTYEQYF	TGCGCGGTGAGACAGACCTACGAGCAGTACTTC
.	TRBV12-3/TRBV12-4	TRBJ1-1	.	CASSLRGYTEAFF	TGTGCCAGCAGTTTACGAGGGTACACTGAAGCTTTCTTT
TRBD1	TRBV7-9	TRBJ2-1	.	CASSPPGDRGHEQFF	TGTGCCAGCAGCCCCCCCGGGGACAGGGGGCATGAGCAGTTCTTC